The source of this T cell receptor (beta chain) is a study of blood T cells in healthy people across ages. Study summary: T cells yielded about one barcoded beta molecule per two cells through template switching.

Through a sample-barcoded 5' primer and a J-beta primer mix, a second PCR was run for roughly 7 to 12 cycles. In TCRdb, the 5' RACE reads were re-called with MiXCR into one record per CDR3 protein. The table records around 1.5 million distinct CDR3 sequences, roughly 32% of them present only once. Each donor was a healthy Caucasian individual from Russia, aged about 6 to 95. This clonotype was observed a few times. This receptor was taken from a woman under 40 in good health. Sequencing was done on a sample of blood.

CDR3 in DNA: TGTGCCAGCAGCTTAGTTACGGCCGGCGAGCAGTACTTC. The encoded protein is CASSLVTAGEQYF. This chain links TRBV13 with TRBJ2-7; D unclear. The CDR3 is made up of 13 amino acids. The V gene's germline CDR1 is PRHDT and CDR2 FYEKMQ (reference sequence). V was cut by 1 base and J by 6 bases, with 10 bases left in between.